A single sample gave rise to the 8 T cell receptor beta chains below, sequenced in a study of cytotoxic CD8 clonotypes in ibrutinib-treated CLL. Repertoires were generated with immunoSEQ multiplex PCR, while TCRdb's copy carries only in-frame clones and drops some. The data hold 25,000 to 35,000 clones, with around three fifths observed a single time. Sample: PBMCs, taken before ibrutinib treatment. All receptors come from a human donor with chronic lymphocytic leukemia.

V gene TRBV6-1 combines with J gene TRBJ2-2; D remains ambiguous. V lost 1 base and J lost 2, with 8 bases in between. Germline values: CDR1 MNHNS, CDR2 SASEGT. The CDR3 has 15 residues. CDR3: CASSEVLGNTGELFF. The CDR3 coding sequence is TGTGCCAGCAGTGAAGTCCTGGGTAACACCGGGGAGCTGTTTTTT.

This chain's CDR3 is CATSRGVAGVARHEQFF. CDR3 DNA sequence: TGTGCCACCAGCAGAGGAGTCGCGGGAGTAGCGAGACATGAGCAGTTCTTC. The chain uses TRBV15 and TRBJ2-1; 7 nucleotides agree with TRBD2. V was pared by 1 base and J by 8 bases, with 14 bases of the junction left unmatched. The CDR3 is 17 amino acids. Germline lookup yields CDR1 LNHNV and CDR2 YYDKDF (reference sequence).

This clone was seen only once. The V call is TRBV27, the J call TRBJ2-5; D is undetermined. CDR1 MNHEY and CDR2 SMNVEV come from the germline V gene (reference sequence). V was clipped by 2 bases and J by 5 bases, with 12 bases between them. This CDR3 contains 14 residues. This CDR3 reads CASSLNPTVETQYF. DNA for the CDR3: TGTGCCAGCAGTTTAAACCCCACAGTGGAGACCCAGTACTTC.

The sample holds one count of this clone. The rearrangement joins TRBV5-1 to TRBJ1-3; D is perhaps TRBD1 (5 bases). The germline V and J ends were trimmed by 1 base and 1 base, with 9 bases remaining between them. The CDR3 is 15 residues long. Looked up from germline, CDR1 is SGHRS and CDR2 is YFSETQ. CDR3 region: CASSLRGISGNTIYF. For the CDR3, the DNA is TGCGCCAGCAGCTTGCGGGGGATTTCTGGAAACACCATATATTTT. Together with reference TRBV5-1 and TRBJ1-3, the CDR3 gives the full variable domain: KAGVTQTPRYLIKTRGQQVTLSCSPISGHRSVSWYQQTPGQGLQFLFEYFSETQRNKGNFPGRFSGRQFSNSRSEMNVSTLELGDSALYLCASSLRGISGNTIYFGEGSWLTVV.

V and J are TRBV11-3 and TRBJ2-7; D is undetermined. The CDR3 totals 12 residues. Trimming shortened V by 1 base and J by 3 bases, and 4 bases separated the two germline ends. Per the germline V gene, CDR1 is SGHNT and CDR2 is YENEEA. The CDR3 region has the DNA TGTGCCAGCAGCTTAGGCAGCTACGAGCAGTACTTC. Its protein product is CASSLGSYEQYF.

This clone was counted between two and nine times. The rearrangement uses TRBV6-6 and TRBJ2-7; 10 bases align to TRBD2. The CDR3 loop spans 16 amino acids. Germline loops: CDR1 MNHNY, CDR2 SVGAGI (reference sequence). J was trimmed by 7 bases and V by 2 bases; bases with no gene match: 11. CDR3 sequence (DNA): TGTGCCAGCAGTTACCCCGTGGCTAGCGGGGGTAGGGAGCAGTACTTC. This codes for CASSYPVASGGREQYF.

V and J are TRBV27 and TRBJ2-5; no firm D call. The V end lost 4 bases, the J end lost 0 bases, and 3 bases lay between the germline ends. This CDR3 region has 12 residues. From germline, CDR1 is MNHEY and CDR2 SMNVEV (reference sequence). The CDR3 DNA sequence: TGTGCCAGCAGTTCAAACCAAGAGACCCAGTACTTC. This sequence encodes CASSSNQETQYF.

This rearrangement joins TRBV2 to TRBJ2-2; TRBD1 aligns across 7 bases. Germline CDR1 and CDR2: SNHLY and FYNNEI. Losses at the gene ends were 2 bases for V and 0 bases for J; bases not matched to a gene: 3. The CDR3 has 16 amino acids. CDR3 region: CASSERGTANTGELFF. The CDR3, as DNA: TGTGCCAGCAGTGAACGAGGGACAGCGAACACCGGGGAGCTGTTTTTT.